The 12 T cell receptor beta chains given below trace back to one sample, sequenced in a study of T cell responses to AZD1222 COVID-19 vaccine. Using immunoSEQ multiplex PCR, the repertoire was profiled, and TCRdb retains in-frame clones only, with some absent. The sample contains 95,000 to 110,000 clones, about nine tenths of which appear only once. The specimen comprised peripheral blood, sampled on day 0 of AZD1222 vaccination. These receptors were collected from an adult in good health.

The chain combines TRBV29-1 with TRBJ1-6, with 7 nucleotides matching TRBD1. CDR3 length equals 13 residues. V lost 6 bases, J lost 10 bases, and 9 bases stayed unmatched. CDR1 is SQVTM and CDR2 is ANQGSEA in the germline V gene. The CDR3 DNA follows: TGCAGCGTCAAAGGACAGGAGAACTCACCCCTCCACTTT. It encodes CSVKGQENSPLHF.

The chain uses TRBV29-1 and TRBJ2-5, with 9 bases that match TRBD2. CDR3 length: 16 residues. The germline gives CDR1 SQVTM, CDR2 ANQGSEA. V was pared by 3 bases and J by 4 bases, with 12 bases of the junction left unmatched. The CDR3 nucleotides are TGCAGCGTTGACCGGCGGGCGCGGGAGGGCGCAGAGACCCAGTACTTC. Translating it yields CSVDRRAREGAETQYF.

The chain is built from TRBV6-5 and TRBJ1-2; 8 positions agree with TRBD1. V was pared by 2 bases and J by 4 bases, with 3 bases of the junction left unmatched. CDR1 MNHEY and CDR2 SVGAGI come from the germline V gene. There are 14 residues in the CDR3. CDR3 sequence (DNA): TGTGCCAGCAGTTACAGGACAGGGTCCTATGGCTACACCTTC. Protein product: CASSYRTGSYGYTF.

V and J are TRBV4-1 and TRBJ2-1, with 13 bases that match TRBD2. There are 19 residues in the CDR3. V was clipped by 1 base and J by 9 bases; unmatched bases: 15. The germline CDR1 and CDR2 sequences are MGHRA and YSYEKL. CDR3 bases: TGCGCCAGCAGCCAAGGATCCAATCCCACTAGCGGGAGGGCCAGTGAGCAGTTCTTC. This encodes CASSQGSNPTSGRASEQFF.

This chain joins TRBV6-6 and TRBJ2-7; either TRBD1 or TRBD2 may supply D (5 bases each). Germline-derived CDR1 and CDR2 are MNHNY and SVGAGI (reference sequence). Trimming stripped 0 bases from V and 4 bases from J, with 10 bases between. The CDR3 is 14 amino acids. This chain's CDR3 is CASSYSGTDYEQYF. CDR3 bases: TGTGCCAGCAGTTACTCAGGGACGGATTACGAGCAGTACTTC.

The rearrangement uses TRBV7-8 and TRBJ1-1; the D gene is possibly TRBD1 (5 bases). V gave up 5 bases and J gave up 11 bases, with 18 bases separating them. CDR1 SGHVS and CDR2 FQNEAQ come from the germline V gene. The CDR3 has 13 amino acids. The CDR3: CASSRRDPRTAFF. In nucleotides, the CDR3 is TGTGCCAGCAGCCGTCGGGACCCTAGGACGGCTTTCTTT.

The V call is TRBV9, the J call TRBJ1-4; D remains ambiguous. Trimming took off 1 base at V and 6 bases at J, with 13 bases between the two ends. The CDR3 extends over 15 amino acids. Germline loops: CDR1 SGDLS, CDR2 YYNGEE. This CDR3 reads CASSVQPFVDEKLFF. In DNA form, the CDR3 reads TGTGCCAGCAGCGTACAGCCGTTCGTGGATGAAAAACTGTTTTTT. The whole variable domain, filled in from reference TRBV9 and TRBJ1-4, reads DSGVTQTPKHLITATGQRVTLRCSPRSGDLSVYWYQQSLDQGLQFLIQYYNGEERAKGNILERFSAQQFPDLHSELNLSSLELGDSALYFCASSVQPFVDEKLFFGSGTQLSVL.

The chain has TRBV4-1 and TRBJ2-2; no reliable D call. Germline CDR1 MGHRA, CDR2 YSYEKL. Trimming stripped 0 bases from V and 7 bases from J, with 12 bases between. There are 15 residues in the CDR3. CDR3 sequence reads: CASSQELRLGGELFF. CDR3 DNA: TGCGCCAGCAGCCAAGAGCTCAGGCTGGGCGGGGAGCTGTTTTTT.

The genes are TRBV3-1 (or the pseudogene TRBV3-2) and TRBJ2-7, with D perhaps TRBD1 or TRBD2 (5 bases each). Germline loops: CDR1 LGHDT, CDR2 YNNKEL (reference sequence). V shed 4 bases and J shed 2 bases, with 9 bases lying between them. This CDR3 comprises 13 residues. The CDR3 loop reads CASSLLGAYEQYF. The CDR3 DNA reads as TGTGCCAGCAGCCTATTGGGGGCCTACGAGCAGTACTTC.

This clone was seen a single time. V gene TRBV9 combines with J gene TRBJ1-4; D might be TRBD1 (5 bases). V lost 4 bases and J lost 7, with 14 bases in between. The CDR3 spans 14 residues. Germline lookup yields CDR1 SGDLS and CDR2 YYNGEE. The CDR3 sequence is CASSPHGGSEKLFF. CDR3 nucleotides: TGTGCCAGCAGCCCTCACGGGGGGTCTGAAAAACTGTTTTTT.

The V gene is TRBV11-2, the J gene TRBJ1-5; D uncertain. The CDR3 is 13 residues long. The ends were cut back, 0 bases at V and 8 bases at J, with 8 bases in the middle. CDR1 is SGHAT, CDR2 FQNNGV, per germline. As DNA, the CDR3 is TGTGCCAGCAGCTTAGATCTAGTGGAGCCCCAGCATTTT. Translated: CASSLDLVEPQHF.

The gene calls are TRBV7-8 and TRBJ2-3; 10 bases are a match to TRBD2. The germline V gene has CDR1 SGHVS and CDR2 FQNEAQ. The J segment lost 1 base and the V segment lost 4 bases, leaving 5 bases of the junction unmatched. The length of the CDR3 is 16 residues. The CDR3 DNA is TGTGCCAGCAGCTCCGAAGGGACTAGCGGCACAGATACGCAGTATTTT. Translated, it gives CASSSEGTSGTDTQYF. The variable domain in full, with the rest retrieved from reference TRBV7-8 and TRBJ2-3, is GAGVSQSPRYKVAKRGQDVALRCDPISGHVSLFWYQQALGQGPEFLTYFQNEAQLDKSGLPSDRFFAERPEGSVSTLKIQRTQQEDSAVYLCASSSEGTSGTDTQYFGPGTRLTVL.